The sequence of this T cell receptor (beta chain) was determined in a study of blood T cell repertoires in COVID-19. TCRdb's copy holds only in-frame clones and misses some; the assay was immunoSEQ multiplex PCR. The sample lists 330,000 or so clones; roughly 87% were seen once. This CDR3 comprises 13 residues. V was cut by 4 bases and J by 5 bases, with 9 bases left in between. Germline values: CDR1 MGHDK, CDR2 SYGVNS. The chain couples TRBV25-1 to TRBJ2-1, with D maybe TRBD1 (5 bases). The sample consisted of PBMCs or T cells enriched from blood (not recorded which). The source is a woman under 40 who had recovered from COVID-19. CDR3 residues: CASSAGHDNEQFF. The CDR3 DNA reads TGTGCCAGCAGTGCAGGACACGACAATGAGCAGTTCTTC.